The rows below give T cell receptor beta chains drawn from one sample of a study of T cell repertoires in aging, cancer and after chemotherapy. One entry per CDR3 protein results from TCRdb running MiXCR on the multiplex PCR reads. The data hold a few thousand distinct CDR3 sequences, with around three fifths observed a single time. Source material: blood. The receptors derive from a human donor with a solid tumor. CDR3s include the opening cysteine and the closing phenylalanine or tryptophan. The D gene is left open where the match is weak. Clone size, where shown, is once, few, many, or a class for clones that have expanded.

TGTGCCAGCAGCTTAGGCTTTCTAGGTCCACAGCAAATAGTTTATGGCTACACCTTC	CASSLGFLGPQQIVYGYTF	TRBJ1-2	.	.	TRBV7-9
TGTGCCAGCAGCAAGCAAATCGGTCCCATTGGAGAGACCCAGTACTTC	CASSKQIGPIGETQYF	TRBJ2-5	few	.	TRBV7-2
TGCAGTGCCCGGACAGGGCGGAACTATGGCTACACCTTC	CSARTGRNYGYTF	TRBJ1-2	.	TRBD1	TRBV20-1
TGTGCCAGCAGTGAAGCGCTTCTTAGTGAGGACGAGCAGTACTTC	CASSEALLSEDEQYF	TRBJ2-7	.	.	TRBV6-1
TGTGCCAGTAACAAAATATATACCGGGGCAAGCACTGAAGCTTTCTTT	CASNKIYTGASTEAFF	TRBJ1-1	.	.	TRBV19
TGTGCCAGCAGTTTGGCAGGGGCTTCACCCCTCCACTTT	CASSLAGASPLHF	TRBJ1-6	.	.	TRBV12-3/TRBV12-4
TGCGCCAGCAGTGAGTCACTAGCAGATGAGCAGTTCTTC	CASSESLADEQFF	TRBJ2-1	.	.	TRBV10-1
TGTGCCAGTAGTACCTCCGGGACAGGGGTCTACGAGCAGTACTTC	CASSTSGTGVYEQYF	TRBJ2-7	.	TRBD1	TRBV19
TGTGCCAGCAGTCCCCGAGGGGAAGACTATGGCTACACCTTC	CASSPRGEDYGYTF	TRBJ1-2	.	.	TRBV6-1
TGCGCCAGCAGACGGCCGGGCGTTTATGGTGGCTACACCTTC	CASRRPGVYGGYTF	TRBJ1-2	.	.	TRBV4-3
TGTGCCAGCAGTTATTCACGACAGGGGGGGTCCTACAATGAGCAGTTCTTC	CASSYSRQGGSYNEQFF	TRBJ2-1	few	TRBD1	TRBV6-6
TGTGCCAGCAGCGCCCTTCAGCGGGCTTTCTTT	CASSALQRAFF	TRBJ1-1	.	.	TRBV12-3/TRBV12-4
TGCAGTGTTAGCGGCCCCTACGAGCAGTACTTC	CSVSGPYEQYF	TRBJ2-7	.	.	TRBV20-1
TGTGCCAGCAGTGAAAGACGGGATAACATCCTATCCTACCCCCAGCATTTT	CASSERRDNILSYPQHF	TRBJ1-5	.	.	TRBV6-1
TGTGCCAGCAGTTTTCAACCGGGACAGAGCTCCTACAATGAGCAGTTCTTC	CASSFQPGQSSYNEQFF	TRBJ2-1	.	TRBD1	TRBV28
TGTGCCAGCAGCTTGATCAATGAGCAGTTCTTC	CASSLINEQFF	TRBJ2-1	.	.	TRBV12-3/TRBV12-4
TGCAGTGCTAGAGATCAAGGGGAACAGGGAGTAATGAACACTGAAGCTTTCTTT	CSARDQGEQGVMNTEAFF	TRBJ1-1	.	.	TRBV20-1
TGTGCCAGCAGCAGAAAGGGGTTCTTGCAGACTGAAGCTTTCTTT	CASSRKGFLQTEAFF	TRBJ1-1	.	.	TRBV12-3/TRBV12-4
TGCAGCGTTGAAGGGCTAGCGGGAGTGAAAGTTGATGAGCAGTTCTTC	CSVEGLAGVKVDEQFF	TRBJ2-1	.	TRBD2	TRBV29-1
TGTGCCAGCAGCCACCGCGGGGCGAACACCGGGGAGCTGTTTTTT	CASSHRGANTGELFF	TRBJ2-2	.	.	TRBV11-3
TGCAGTTCTCAGCGGTCCACAGATACGCAGTATTTT	CSSQRSTDTQYF	TRBJ2-3	.	.	TRBV20-1
TGTGCCAGCAGTTTTGGGATTAGCGGGAACACCGGGGAGCTGTTTTTT	CASSFGISGNTGELFF	TRBJ2-2	.	.	TRBV28
TGTGCCAGTAGTATTGAGGGACTAGAGACCCAGTACTTC	CASSIEGLETQYF	TRBJ2-5	.	.	TRBV19
TGTGCCAGCAGTTTATCGGCGGGTAATGAAAAACTGTTTTTT	CASSLSAGNEKLFF	TRBJ1-4	.	.	TRBV27
TGTGCCAGTAGTAATATGGATGGCTACACCTTC	CASSNMDGYTF	TRBJ1-2	.	.	TRBV19
TGTGCCAGCAGCTTATTCTCCGTAGGGCCCCCCTACGAGCAGTACTTC	CASSLFSVGPPYEQYF	TRBJ2-7	.	.	TRBV7-2
TGTGCCAGCAGCTTAGGGGAACTCTATGGCTACACCTTC	CASSLGELYGYTF	TRBJ1-2	.	.	TRBV5-6
TGCAGTGCCGAGCAGGGACAGACACACTGGGGCACTGAAGCTTTCTTT	CSAEQGQTHWGTEAFF	TRBJ1-1	few	TRBD1	TRBV20-1
TGCGCCAGCAGAGGGCAGGATCAGCCCCAGCATTTT	CASRGQDQPQHF	TRBJ1-5	.	.	TRBV23-1
TGTGCTAGTGGTTTGGTACCAAGGTGGGGGGGGGGCACCAGCACAGATACGCAGTATTTT	CASGLVPRWGGGTSTDTQYF	TRBJ2-3	.	.	TRBV12-5
TGTGCCAGCAGCTTGGACGATGGCCCTTATCAGCCCCAGCATTTT	CASSLDDGPYQPQHF	TRBJ1-5	few	.	TRBV5-5
TGCAGCGCGAGACTTTTGGCTGAAGCTTTCTTT	CSARLLAEAFF	TRBJ1-1	.	.	TRBV29-1
TGCAGTGCCCCACCTGTCTCGGGAGGGACCAACTATGGCTACACCTTC	CSAPPVSGGTNYGYTF	TRBJ1-2	few	.	TRBV20-1
TGTGCCAGCAGCTTAGGCGGGGTTGTCGAGCAGTACTTC	CASSLGGVVEQYF	TRBJ2-7	.	.	TRBV7-6
TGTGCCAGCTCAACTGCTTCGGTCGAGCAGTACTTC	CASSTASVEQYF	TRBJ2-7	large	.	TRBV18
TGCAGTGCTATAGGACGGAAATCTGGAAACACCATATATTTT	CSAIGRKSGNTIYF	TRBJ1-3	.	.	TRBV20-1
TGTGCCAGCAGCTTATTCGGGGGGGCGGGCACAGATACGCAGTATTTT	CASSLFGGAGTDTQYF	TRBJ2-3	few	TRBD2	TRBV7-2
TGTGCCATCAGTAATCCAGCGGGAGGGCAAGAGACCCAGTACTTC	CAISNPAGGQETQYF	TRBJ2-5	.	TRBD2	TRBV10-3
TGCAGCGTTGGAACAGGGAACATGAACACTGAAGCTTTCTTT	CSVGTGNMNTEAFF	TRBJ1-1	few	.	TRBV29-1
TGTGCCAGCAGCTTCTCTATGGACACCATATATTTT	CASSFSMDTIYF	TRBJ1-3	.	.	TRBV7-9
TGTGCCATAACCCGGGACTATAGCACAGATACGCAGTATTTT	CAITRDYSTDTQYF	TRBJ2-3	.	TRBD2	TRBV10-3
TGTGCCAGCAGCTTAGGGGCTAGCGGGGCTCAACGCACAGATACGCAGTATTTT	CASSLGASGAQRTDTQYF	TRBJ2-3	.	TRBD2	TRBV7-2
TGTGCCAGCAGTCCCCGTAGAGACAGGGCAACAGATACGCAGTATTTT	CASSPRRDRATDTQYF	TRBJ2-3	.	TRBD1	TRBV27
TGCGCCAGCAGCCAAGATGTCGGGTACTATGGCTACACCTTC	CASSQDVGYYGYTF	TRBJ1-2	.	.	TRBV4-1
TGTGCCAGCAGTTACGACAGTGCCTACGAGCAGTACTTC	CASSYDSAYEQYF	TRBJ2-7	few	.	TRBV6-2/TRBV6-3
TGTGCCAGCAGCCCAAGCTCAGGGGCAGGTTACGAGCAGTACTTC	CASSPSSGAGYEQYF	TRBJ2-7	.	.	TRBV7-6
TGTGCCAGCAGCGTGTCCGCGACGGAAGATTATGGCTACACCTTC	CASSVSATEDYGYTF	TRBJ1-2	.	.	TRBV5-6
TGTGCCAGCAGTTTCCGCGCGATGACCTCCTACGAGCAGTACTTC	CASSFRAMTSYEQYF	TRBJ2-7	.	.	TRBV27
TGTGCCAGCTCACCACCGACAGGGCAACACGAGCAGTACTTC	CASSPPTGQHEQYF	TRBJ2-7	.	TRBD1	TRBV18
TGTGCCAGCAGTTATACAGAGGGCACTGAAGCTTTCTTT	CASSYTEGTEAFF	TRBJ1-1	few	.	TRBV6-5
TGTGCCAGCAACGGGGACAGGGAATACGAGCAGTACTTC	CASNGDREYEQYF	TRBJ2-7	few	TRBD1	TRBV6-2/TRBV6-3
TGTGCCAGCAGCTTAGCTCTGCGAGAGGGAAACACCATATATTTT	CASSLALREGNTIYF	TRBJ1-3	.	.	TRBV7-9
TGCAGTGCTAGAAAACCGAGGGATGGCTACACCTTC	CSARKPRDGYTF	TRBJ1-2	.	.	TRBV20-1